This TCR beta chain stems from a study of blood T cell repertoires in COVID-19. Looked up from germline, CDR1 is SGHDT and CDR2 is YYEEEE. Between the trimmed V and J ends, which lost 0 bases and 5 bases, there was a span of 9 bases. This CDR3 comprises 15 residues. As processed by the authors: By means of reference gene primer amplification, nucleated cell counts were estimated. Libraries were prepared by immunoSEQ multiplex PCR; TCRdb keeps only in-frame clonotypes and omits some of them. V, J and clone size are those of that table, while D and trimming were read from the DNA. The sample includes approximately 170,000 clones, 88% seen only once; the top ten take around 1.1%.

The sample was peripheral blood. V gene TRBV5-6 combines with J gene TRBJ1-6; no clear D. This receptor was identified in a man between 25 and 39 years old with acute or convalescent COVID-19. The CDR3 region has the DNA TGTGCCAGCAGCTTGGCTTTGGCGGATAATTCACCCCTCCACTTT. It encodes CASSLALADNSPLHF.